This TCR beta chain was recovered during a study of radiation and T cells in renal cell carcinoma (dated by TCRdb to about 2020). At the level of the whole study: Samples were obtained from a clinical trial, in which 15 Gy stereotactic body radiation therapy was delivered to primary renal cell carcinomas and nephrectomy was performed 4 weeks later. In total, 50 or so samples underwent TCR beta sequencing: 25 or so tumors plus 27 peripheral blood samples. Across all 53 samples, 4,016,671 unique CDR3 nucleotide sequences encoding 2,658,974 unique CDR3 amino acid sequences were identified. Points the paper makes about the study in general: The single-armed trial design could not address effects of radiation dose or scheduling on the TCR repertoire. Because pretreatment tumor biopsies were not available, the baseline intratumoral presence of clonotypes could not be determined. In blood, the top tumor clonotypes increased between baseline and 2 weeks post-radiation and then shrank by 4 weeks, which suggests that tumor-resident clones expanded only transiently. Blood repertoire dynamics were not followed beyond 4 weeks after treatment.

The immunoSEQ kit was used, according to the manufacturer's recommendations, to generate TCR beta libraries from genomic DNA. To prepare the libraries, a first multiplex PCR with proprietary primers was run, followed by a second PCR that added unique barcodes, and a bead cleanup was done after each round. Each sample batch included a kit-provided positive control reaction and a negative control reaction. The final libraries underwent checking on an Agilent 4200 TapeStation D1000 ScreenTape, volumetric pooling, and quantification by qPCR. Sequencing was performed on an Illumina NextSeq500 using a MidOutput 150-cycle cartridge, with 156 Read1 cycles, 15 Index1 cycles, and the kit custom primers. The pooled library was loaded at approximately 1 pM with an approximately 18% PhiX control spike-in. As for how the authors treated the data: Vendor-processed data were analyzed in R, and a clonotype was defined as all T cells sharing the same CDR3 nucleotide sequence. In the clone abundance analyses, frequencies were normalized to the 10,000 most abundant clones in each sample. Before analysis, public T cell clones were removed, and these numbered fewer than six per sample on average. Tumor-enriched clonotypes and baseline blood-enriched clonotypes were defined as those with an abundance difference of at least 32-fold between compartments. Clonotypes expanded or contracted between blood time points were identified with a beta-binomial differential abundance model. Similarity between tumor and blood repertoires was quantified using the Baroni-Urbani and Buser coefficient, and groups were compared with two-tailed Wilcoxon tests in R. TCRdb carries this immuneACCESS record with in-frame sequences only. Its versions omit some clonotypes, under half of them owing to an unresolved V gene in the studies checked, with the rest unexplained. Clonal size and the V and J genes are those of that table, whereas D and trimming came from the DNA. This sample gives 110,000 to 150,000 clones in total; around nine tenths of them show up just once. Together, the top ten hold around 12% of the sample.

The label giving this sample's time point can be read as: baseline pretreatment blood. The meaning of the sample's treatment or condition label: 15 Gy SBRT to primary tumor, nephrectomy 4 weeks later. To track tumor-enriched clonotypes, serial peripheral blood was sampled from radiation-treated patients at baseline and at 2 weeks and 4 weeks after SBRT. Renal cell carcinoma with clear cell pathology was present in all patients. The QIAamp DNA Blood Mini Kit (Qiagen) was used to prepare genomic DNA for TCR sequencing. Samples were included in the analyses only if all quality control checks were passed. For this chain, trimming is 6 bases at the V end and 3 bases at the J end, and the number of junction bases without a gene match is 7. For CDR1 and CDR2, the germline V gene lists MDHEN and SYDVKM. Measured from the cysteine to the phenylalanine, the CDR3 is 15 residues long. Left in the record is the CDR3 DNA by itself, 45 bases read in frame from the first base.

As for this clone: Its antigen specificity is not known. No base quality information exists; no much larger clone differs at one position.

The V and J genes are TRBV28 and TRBJ2-7, and TRBD1 matches 11 of the central bases. This TCR was sampled from a woman between 50 and 59 years old with renal cell carcinoma. Sequences were derived from blood, sampled from a patient whose treatment included radiotherapy and nephrectomy. The CDR3 protein: CASSSKGTGGYEQYF. The sequenced DNA is TGTGCCAGCAGCTCCAAGGGGACAGGGGGCTACGAGCAGTACTTC.